This T cell receptor (beta chain) comes out of a study of type 1 regulatory T cells. For the study at large: T-allo10 is a Tr1-enriched, alloantigen-specific CD4 T cell product made in vitro.

About this clonotype itself: No antigen is known for it.

TCRdb re-called the reads with MiXCR, one entry per CDR3 protein. The sample yields some 60,000 distinct CDR3 sequences, less than 70% seen once. The CDR3 runs to 14 residues. V dropped 6 bases and J dropped 5 bases, with 14 bases sitting between them. CDR1 and CDR2 from the germline V gene are MNHNY and SVGAGI (reference sequence). Study-wide findings and caveats: Tr1 cells had a more restricted TCR repertoire than non-Tr1 cells.

The chain uses TRBV6-6 and TRBJ1-5, with D maybe TRBD1 (6 bases). Sequencing input: cultured non-Tr1 T cells, either the whole culture or a sorted T cell fraction (not recorded which). This clonotype originated in a human donor in good health. CDR3 nucleotide sequence: TGTGCCAGCAGCGTCCGGGACACCGATCAGCCCCAGCATTTT. Translated: CASSVRDTDQPQHF.